These 11 T cell receptor beta chains were sequenced from one sample in a study of cytomegalovirus exposure and HLA in healthy donors. Sequenced by immunoSEQ multiplex PCR; TCRdb stores in-frame clones only, minus some. The sample lists some 70,000 clones, 75% to 90% occurring once. Sequencing input: PBMCs. The receptors originated from a woman aged 18-29 years in good health and CMV-seronegative.

The chain uses TRBV2 and TRBJ2-1, with 9 bases aligning to TRBD2. Losses at the gene ends were 4 bases for V and 8 bases for J; bases not matched to a gene: 6. The germline gives CDR1 SNHLY, CDR2 FYNNEI. This CDR3 has 14 residues. The CDR3 bases are TGTGCCAGCAGTGGAGGGACTAGCATCTATGAGCAGTTCTTC. This codes for CASSGGTSIYEQFF.

The CDR3 DNA sequence: TGCGCCAGCAGCCCGGCCGGGACTAGCGGGAAAGAGACCCAGTACTTC. Translated, it gives CASSPAGTSGKETQYF. The rearrangement links TRBV4-1 to TRBJ2-5, with 13 bases lining up with TRBD2. CDR1 and CDR2 from the germline V gene are MGHRA and YSYEKL. CDR3 size: 16 residues. V shed 4 bases, J shed 3 bases, and the junction held 5 bases outside the gene matches.

This clone was seen just once. The chain joins TRBV5-5 to TRBJ2-7, with TRBD2 matching 9 bases. This CDR3 spans 16 amino acids. J lost 1 base, V lost 4 bases, and 9 bases had no gene match. Germline V CDR1 and CDR2: SGHKS, YYEKEE (reference sequence). The CDR3 coding sequence is TGTGCCAGCAGCAGCGGGCTAGCGGGGTCATCCTACGAGCAGTACTTC. Protein product: CASSSGLAGSSYEQYF.

The J gene is TRBJ2-2, the V gene TRBV9; tentative D call: TRBD2 (5 bases). This CDR3 has 13 amino acids. Germline values: CDR1 SGDLS, CDR2 YYNGEE. Trimming left V 0 bases short and J 6 bases short, with 6 bases between. CDR3 amino acids: CASSVVEAGELFF. The CDR3 bases are TGTGCCAGCAGCGTAGTGGAGGCCGGGGAGCTGTTTTTT. Filled out from reference TRBV9 and TRBJ2-2, the complete variable domain reads DSGVTQTPKHLITATGQRVTLRCSPRSGDLSVYWYQQSLDQGLQFLIQYYNGEERAKGNILERFSAQQFPDLHSELNLSSLELGDSALYFCASSVVEAGELFFGEGSRLTVL.

The V and J genes are TRBV7-2 and TRBJ2-3; TRBD1 aligns across 8 bases. The V and J ends lost 4 bases and 10 bases, in that order; junction bases with no gene match: 7. The CDR3 runs 13 residues. Germline CDR1 SGHTA, CDR2 FQGNSA. The CDR3 DNA reads as TGTGCCAGCAGCTCCCAAAGACAGGGGTCGCAGTATTTT. Protein product: CASSSQRQGSQYF.

The gene calls are TRBV6-5 and TRBJ2-2, with TRBD2 matching over 7 bases. The J segment lost 4 bases and the V segment lost 7 bases, leaving 3 bases of the junction unmatched. The CDR3 has 13 amino acids. Germline CDR1 MNHEY, CDR2 SVGAGI. CDR3 in amino acids: CASMGRVTGELFF. CDR3 in DNA: TGTGCCAGCATGGGGAGGGTCACCGGGGAGCTGTTTTTT.

The J gene is TRBJ2-7, the V gene TRBV28, with a possible D match to TRBD1 (6 bases). The CDR3 runs 15 residues. Between the trimmed V and J ends, which lost 5 bases and 5 bases, there was a span of 19 bases. Germline lookup yields CDR1 MDHEN and CDR2 SYDVKM. The CDR3 coding sequence is TGTGCCAGCAGTCTCCTGTACAGGGCGAAGGACGAGCAGTACTTC. Translating it yields CASSLLYRAKDEQYF.

This chain links TRBV9 with TRBJ2-2, with 7 bases aligning to TRBD1. Germline CDR1 and CDR2: SGDLS and YYNGEE. The V gene end was trimmed by 0 bases and the J gene end by 4 bases; junction bases not matched to a gene: 3. The CDR3 is 15 amino acids. CDR3 region: CASSVETGATGELFF. The CDR3 region has the DNA TGTGCCAGCAGCGTAGAAACAGGGGCCACCGGGGAGCTGTTTTTT.

The chain uses TRBV6-1 and TRBJ2-3; 10 bases match TRBD1. V shed 4 bases, J shed 5 bases, and the junction held 3 bases outside the gene matches. The CDR3 has 14 amino acids. The germline V gene has CDR1 MNHNS and CDR2 SASEGT. The CDR3 DNA is TGTGCCAGCAGTGGACAGGGGGCAAGAGATACGCAGTATTTT. Translated, it gives CASSGQGARDTQYF.

The V call is TRBV18, the J call TRBJ2-1; the match to TRBD1 covers 7 bases. CDR1 is KGHSH, CDR2 LQKENI, per germline. V lost 3 bases to trimming and J lost 9 bases; unmatched junction nucleotides: 8. The CDR3 is 14 amino acids. The CDR3 loop is CASSPGQVYVEQFF. The DNA of the CDR3 is TGTGCCAGCTCACCCGGACAGGTATACGTTGAGCAGTTCTTC.

V and J are TRBV18 and TRBJ1-2; tentatively, D is TRBD1 (5 bases). The length of the CDR3 is 15 residues. V lost 2 bases, J lost 4 bases, and 14 bases lay in between. CDR1 is KGHSH and CDR2 is LQKENI in the germline V gene. The CDR3 coding sequence is TGTGCCAGCTCACCAGAAGGGGCGCGGGGCTATGGCTACACCTTC. This gives the protein CASSPEGARGYGYTF.